A selection of T cell receptor beta chains follows, all from one sample in a study of OX40 agonist ivuxolimab in advanced cancers. Assay used: immunoSEQ multiplex PCR; TCRdb lists only in-frame clones, some missing. The data contain fewer than 85,000 clones, about nine tenths of them singletons. The source was CD4+ or CD8+ T cells sorted from blood, collected in a trial of the OX40 agonist ivuxolimab. Receptors originate from an adult with an advanced solid tumor such as melanoma, head and neck, liver or kidney cancer. Each CDR3 is given with its conserved first and last residue. Each record gives: clone size, V gene, D gene, J gene, CDR3 protein, CDR3 DNA. The D gene is left open where the match is weak. Expanded clones are given a class, and other clones once, few, many or no size at all.

>-|TRBV6-1|-|TRBJ2-4
CASGEDSGDGNLAKNIQYF
TGTGCCAGCGGTGAAGATTCAGGGGACGGAAATCTAGCCAAAAACATTCAGTACTTC
>-|TRBV5-1|-|TRBJ2-3
CASSSAGASGSNTQYF
TGCGCCAGCAGCTCCGCAGGGGCCAGTGGGAGTAATACGCAGTATTTT
>-|TRBV29-1|-|TRBJ1-2
CSVGRGGNNYGYTF
TGCAGCGTTGGGCGGGGGGGAAACAACTATGGCTACACCTTC
>-|TRBV7-8|TRBD2|TRBJ2-3
CASSPREAAGGWADTQYF
TGTGCCAGCAGCCCCCGGGAGGCGGCGGGAGGGTGGGCAGATACGCAGTATTTT
>-|TRBV5-1|-|TRBJ1-1
CASSLGGPYTEAFF
TGCGCCAGCAGCTTGGGAGGTCCCTACACTGAAGCTTTCTTT
>-|TRBV2|TRBD1|TRBJ2-3
CASRGTGTDTQYF
TGTGCCAGCAGGGGGACAGGCACAGATACGCAGTATTTT
>-|TRBV7-6|-|TRBJ1-6
CASSTGLNGGSPLHF
TGTGCCAGCAGCACCGGGCTCAACGGGGGTTCACCCCTCCACTTT
>-|TRBV5-1|TRBD2|TRBJ2-3
CASSPRLAGVDTQYF
TGCGCCAGCAGCCCACGACTAGCGGGAGTGGATACGCAGTATTTT
>-|TRBV6-6|-|TRBJ1-2
CASSYPSGRPNYGYTF
TGTGCCAGCAGTTACCCTTCGGGCAGACCTAACTATGGCTACACCTTC
>-|TRBV4-1|TRBD1|TRBJ1-4
CASSQAGTGGEKLFF
TGCGCCAGCAGCCAAGCTGGGACAGGGGGTGAAAAACTGTTTTTT
>-|TRBV18|-|TRBJ1-6
CASSPVGVVGNSPLHF
TGTGCCAGCTCACCAGTCGGGGTAGTGGGAAATTCACCCCTCCACTTT
>-|TRBV27|TRBD1|TRBJ2-1
CASRGWTGGILAGLFGQFF
TGTGCCAGCAGGGGCTGGACAGGGGGCATCCTAGCGGGACTTTTCGGGCAGTTCTTC
>-|TRBV5-1|TRBD1|TRBJ1-6
CASSRDVRQGNSPLHF
TGCGCCAGCAGCCGGGATGTGAGACAGGGTAATTCACCCCTCCACTTT
>-|TRBV4-2|-|TRBJ1-4
CASSQVVYEKLFF
TGTGCCAGCAGCCAAGTCGTGTATGAAAAACTGTTTTTT
>-|TRBV5-4|-|TRBJ2-2
CASTWGGRANGELLF
TGTGCCAGCACCTGGGGGGGCAGGGCCAACGGGGAGCTGCTTTTT
>-|TRBV6-5|-|TRBJ1-1
CASNGPENTEAFF
TGTGCCAGCAACGGACCGGAGAACACTGAAGCTTTCTTT
>few|TRBV13|-|TRBJ1-3
CASSPRASGNTIYF
TGTGCCAGCAGCCCCCGTGCGTCTGGAAACACCATATATTTT
>-|TRBV6-5|TRBD1|TRBJ2-1
CASNLGQGLGDEQFF
TGTGCCAGCAACTTGGGACAGGGCCTGGGCGATGAGCAGTTCTTC
>-|TRBV27|-|TRBJ1-5
CASSSEGLSPDQPQHF
TGTGCCAGCAGTTCCGAGGGACTGAGCCCCGATCAGCCCCAGCATTTT
>-|TRBV5-1|TRBD2|TRBJ2-3
CASSVTSGRARDTQYF
TGCGCCAGCAGCGTCACTAGCGGGAGGGCCCGAGATACGCAGTATTTT
>-|TRBV19|TRBD2|TRBJ2-7
CATSAKGLAGLGSGEQYF
TGTGCCACCTCCGCTAAAGGACTAGCGGGGCTCGGGTCGGGCGAGCAGTACTTC
>-|TRBV5-6|TRBD1|TRBJ1-5
CASSLMRQGASQPQHF
TGTGCCAGCAGCTTGATGAGACAGGGAGCTTCCCAGCCCCAGCATTTT
>-|TRBV6-6|TRBD2|TRBJ2-7
CASRRTSGSFLHEQYF
TGTGCCAGCAGACGGACTAGCGGGAGTTTTTTGCACGAGCAGTACTTC
>-|TRBV7-2|TRBD1|TRBJ1-1
CASSPHRGPGEAFF
TGTGCCAGCAGCCCGCACAGGGGGCCCGGTGAAGCTTTCTTT
>-|TRBV4-2|-|TRBJ2-1
CASSQDLGGPYNEQFF
TGTGCCAGCAGCCAAGATCTGGGGGGGCCCTACAATGAGCAGTTCTTC
>few|TRBV30|-|TRBJ1-2
CAWSVLGMGYTF
TGTGCCTGGAGTGTATTGGGGATGGGCTACACCTTC
>-|TRBV5-8|TRBD2|TRBJ2-1
CASSLPAGGEQFF
TGTGCCAGCAGCTTGCCGGCCGGGGGGGAGCAGTTCTTC
>-|TRBV28|-|TRBJ2-7
CASTSLGEQYF
TGTGCCAGCACCTCCCTTGGGGAGCAGTACTTC
>few|TRBV30|-|TRBJ2-3
CAWSTTDTQYF
TGTGCCTGGAGTACCACAGATACGCAGTATTTT
>-|TRBV5-1|TRBD1|TRBJ2-5
CASSFTGAGETQYF
TGCGCCAGCAGCTTCACAGGGGCCGGGGAGACCCAGTACTTC
>-|TRBV6-5|-|TRBJ2-1
CASRRDPTSYNEQFF
TGTGCCAGCAGACGGGACCCAACCTCCTACAATGAGCAGTTCTTC
>-|TRBV5-1|TRBD1|TRBJ1-4
CASSLVGTGGAGDEKLFF
TGCGCCAGCAGCTTGGTGGGGACAGGGGGCGCCGGGGATGAAAAACTGTTTTTT
>once|TRBV4-2|TRBD1|TRBJ2-5
CASSPRTGRETQYF
TGTGCCAGCAGCCCCCGGACAGGGAGGGAGACCCAGTACTTC
>-|TRBV4-1|-|TRBJ1-2
CASSQWTVEKGGYTF
TGCGCCAGCAGCCAATGGACAGTTGAGAAAGGGGGCTACACCTTC
>-|TRBV7-8|-|TRBJ1-5
CASSLGGGKLFGNQPQHF
TGTGCCAGCAGCTTGGGGGGGGGAAAGTTATTTGGCAATCAGCCCCAGCATTTT
>-|TRBV27|-|TRBJ2-7
CASSSRGGGRSYEQYF
TGTGCCAGCAGTTCGCGGGGAGGGGGAAGGTCCTACGAGCAGTACTTC
>once|TRBV6-5|-|TRBJ1-1
CASTLPADTEAFF
TGTGCCAGCACCCTCCCTGCGGACACTGAAGCTTTCTTT
>-|TRBV10-3|-|TRBJ1-2
CAISEQGGYGYTF
TGTGCCATCAGTGAGCAGGGAGGCTATGGCTACACCTTC
>-|TRBV29-1|TRBD2|TRBJ2-1
CSVSGTSGRPYNEQFF
TGCAGCGTTTCCGGGACTAGCGGGAGGCCCTACAATGAGCAGTTCTTC
>-|TRBV5-1|-|TRBJ2-3
CASSLVAGSSTDTQYF
TGCGCCAGCAGCTTGGTAGCAGGATCTTCCACAGATACGCAGTATTTT
>-|TRBV4-2|TRBD2|TRBJ2-4
CASSLSGALAGAKNIQYF
TGTGCCAGCAGCCTAAGCGGGGCACTAGCGGGAGCCAAAAACATTCAGTACTTC
>-|TRBV28|-|TRBJ1-2
CASRVRAVDGYTF
TGTGCCAGCAGGGTCCGGGCGGTGGATGGCTACACCTTC
>few|TRBV5-1|TRBD1|TRBJ1-3
CASSIGQGNAGNTIYF
TGCGCCAGCAGCATAGGACAGGGGAACGCTGGAAACACCATATATTTT
>-|TRBV18|-|TRBJ2-5
CASSPPREVSAGETQYF
TGTGCCAGCTCACCACCCCGCGAGGTCTCCGCGGGCGAGACCCAGTACTTC
>-|TRBV7-2|-|TRBJ2-6
CASSWSGGANVLTF
TGTGCCAGCAGCTGGTCAGGGGGGGCCAACGTCCTGACTTTC